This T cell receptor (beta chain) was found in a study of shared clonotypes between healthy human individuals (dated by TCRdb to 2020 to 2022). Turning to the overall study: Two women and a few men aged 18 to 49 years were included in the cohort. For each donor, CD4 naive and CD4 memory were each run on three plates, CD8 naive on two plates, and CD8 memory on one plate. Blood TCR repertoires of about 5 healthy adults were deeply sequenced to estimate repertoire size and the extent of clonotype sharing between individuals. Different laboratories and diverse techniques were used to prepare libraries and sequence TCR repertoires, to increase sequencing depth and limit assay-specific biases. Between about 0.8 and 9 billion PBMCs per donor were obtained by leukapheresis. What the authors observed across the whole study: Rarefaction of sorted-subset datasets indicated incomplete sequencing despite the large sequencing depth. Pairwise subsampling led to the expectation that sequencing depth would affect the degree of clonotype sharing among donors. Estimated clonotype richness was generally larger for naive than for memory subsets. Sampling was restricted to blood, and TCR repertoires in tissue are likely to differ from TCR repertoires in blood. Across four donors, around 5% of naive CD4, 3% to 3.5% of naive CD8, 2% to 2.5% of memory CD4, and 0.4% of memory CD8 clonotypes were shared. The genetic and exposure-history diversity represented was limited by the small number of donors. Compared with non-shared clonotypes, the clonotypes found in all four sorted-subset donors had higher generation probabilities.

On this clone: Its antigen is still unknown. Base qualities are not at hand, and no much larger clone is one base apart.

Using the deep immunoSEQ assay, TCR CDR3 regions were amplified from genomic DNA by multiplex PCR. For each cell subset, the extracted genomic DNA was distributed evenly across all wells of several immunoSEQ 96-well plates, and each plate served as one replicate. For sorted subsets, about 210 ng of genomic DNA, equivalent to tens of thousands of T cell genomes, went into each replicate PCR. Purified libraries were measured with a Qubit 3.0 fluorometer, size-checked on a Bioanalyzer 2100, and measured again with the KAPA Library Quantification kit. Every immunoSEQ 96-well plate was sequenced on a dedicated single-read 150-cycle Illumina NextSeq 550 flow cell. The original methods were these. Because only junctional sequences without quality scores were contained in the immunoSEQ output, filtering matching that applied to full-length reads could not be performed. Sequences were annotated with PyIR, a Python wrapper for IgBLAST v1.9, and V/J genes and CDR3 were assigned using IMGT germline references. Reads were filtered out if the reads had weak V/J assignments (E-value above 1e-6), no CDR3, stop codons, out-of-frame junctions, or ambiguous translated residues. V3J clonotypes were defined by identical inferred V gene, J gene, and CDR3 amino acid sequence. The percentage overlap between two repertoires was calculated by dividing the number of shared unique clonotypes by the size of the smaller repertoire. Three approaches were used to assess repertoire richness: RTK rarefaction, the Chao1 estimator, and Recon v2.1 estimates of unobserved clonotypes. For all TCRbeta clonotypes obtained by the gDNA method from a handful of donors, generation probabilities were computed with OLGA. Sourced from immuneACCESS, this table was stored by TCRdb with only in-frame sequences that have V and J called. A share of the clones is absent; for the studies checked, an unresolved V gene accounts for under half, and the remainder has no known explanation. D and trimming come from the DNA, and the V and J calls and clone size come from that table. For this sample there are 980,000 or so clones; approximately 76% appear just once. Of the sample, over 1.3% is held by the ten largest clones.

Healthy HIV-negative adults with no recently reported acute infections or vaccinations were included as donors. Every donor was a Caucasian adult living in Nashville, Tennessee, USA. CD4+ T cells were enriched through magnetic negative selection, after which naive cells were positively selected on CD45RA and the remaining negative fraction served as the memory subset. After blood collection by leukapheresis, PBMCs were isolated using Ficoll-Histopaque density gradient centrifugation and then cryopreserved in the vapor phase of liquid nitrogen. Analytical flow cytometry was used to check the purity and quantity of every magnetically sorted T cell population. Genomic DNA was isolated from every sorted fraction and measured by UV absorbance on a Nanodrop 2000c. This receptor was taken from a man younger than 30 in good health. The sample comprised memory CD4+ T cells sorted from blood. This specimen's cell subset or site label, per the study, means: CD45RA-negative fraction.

The sequenced DNA is TGTGCCAGCAGCCCATTTGTACGTCGGGGGGGTCAAGCTTTCTTT. This sequence encodes CASSPFVRRGGQAFF. The receptor chain draws on TRBV7-2 and TRBJ1-1; TRBD1 is perhaps the D gene, given 5 matching bases. The CDR1 and CDR2 encoded by the germline V gene are SGHTA and FQGNSA. Trimming at the junction amounts to 5 bases on V and 9 bases on J, and the germline ends lie 22 bases apart. From its cysteine to its phenylalanine, the CDR3 spans 15 amino acids. Only CDR3 DNA is held: 45 bases, read in frame from base 1.